The 26 T cell receptor beta chains below all came from one sample that was sequenced in a study of blood T cell repertoires in COVID-19. Sequenced by immunoSEQ multiplex PCR; TCRdb stores in-frame clones only, minus some. Of approximately 500,000 clones listed, 80% to 90% are singletons. Sequenced material: peripheral blood. The receptors shown here come from a human donor in a cohort sampled during active COVID-19.

This CDR3 is CASTRTGDGELFF. CDR3 bases: TGTGCCAGCACCCGAACTGGTGACGGGGAGCTGTTTTTT. The V gene is TRBV3-1 (or the pseudogene TRBV3-2), the J gene TRBJ2-2; no firm D call. The CDR3 is 13 amino acids. The germline V and J ends were trimmed by 7 bases and 7 bases, with 13 bases remaining between them. Germline-derived CDR1 and CDR2 are LGHDT and YNNKEL (reference sequence).

V and J are TRBV30 and TRBJ1-2; perhaps TRBD1 as D (6 bases). The CDR3 consists of 13 residues. Per germline, CDR1 GTSNPN and CDR2 SVGIG (reference sequence). V dropped 2 bases and J dropped 6 bases, with 13 bases sitting between them. Written as DNA, the CDR3 is TGTGCCTGGAGTATAGGGGGAGGGGATGGCTACACCTTC. Translation: CAWSIGGGDGYTF.

The J gene is TRBJ1-5, the V gene TRBV5-5, with D possibly TRBD1 on 5 matching bases. V shed 2 bases and J shed 4 bases, with 10 bases lying between them. Per the germline V gene, CDR1 is SGHKS and CDR2 is YYEKEE (reference sequence). This CDR3 has 14 amino acids. CDR3 protein: CASSFGRANQPQHF. The DNA of the CDR3 is TGTGCCAGCAGCTTCGGCAGGGCGAATCAGCCCCAGCATTTT.

The rearrangement links TRBV7-9 to TRBJ2-1, with 10 nucleotides matching TRBD2. The CDR3 runs to 15 residues. Trimming at V came to 5 bases and at J to 6 bases, leaving 7 bases not matched to a gene. CDR1 is SEHNR, CDR2 FQNEAQ, per germline (reference sequence). CDR3 sequence: CASSTGLAASNEQFF. CDR3 DNA sequence: TGTGCCAGCAGCACCGGACTAGCGGCGTCCAATGAGCAGTTCTTC.

This clone has only a few counts. This chain uses TRBV30 with TRBJ1-6; D remains ambiguous. V gave up 0 bases and J gave up 4 bases, with 10 bases separating them. The CDR3 sequence is 15 residues long. CDR1 and CDR2 (germline): GTSNPN, SVGIG (reference sequence). Here the CDR3 reads CAWSVTTDYNSPLHF. CDR3 DNA sequence: TGTGCCTGGAGTGTAACTACGGATTATAATTCACCCCTCCACTTT.

This clone was recorded once. J is TRBJ2-3 and V is TRBV11-2; D not resolved. The V end was cut by 1 base, the J end by 6 bases, with 14 bases between. This CDR3 region has 15 residues. In germline, CDR1 is SGHAT, CDR2 FQNNGV. The CDR3 region has the DNA TGTGCCAGCAGCTTAGTTCGCCCAGCGACCGATACGCAGTATTTT. It translates to CASSLVRPATDTQYF.

The chain employs TRBV5-1 and TRBJ2-5, with D perhaps matching TRBD2 (5 bases). Trimming pared 5 bases from V and 1 base from J, leaving 12 bases between. The germline gives CDR1 SGHRS, CDR2 YFSETQ. The CDR3 is 14 residues long. CDR3 amino acids: CASRVFGVQETQYF. CDR3 in DNA: TGCGCCAGCAGGGTTTTCGGGGTCCAAGAGACCCAGTACTTC.

The chain carries TRBV6-5 and TRBJ1-1; the D is unclear. The CDR3 consists of 14 residues. The V and J ends lost 7 bases and 0 bases respectively, with 12 bases between them. Per germline, CDR1 MNHEY and CDR2 SVGAGI. The CDR3 DNA reads as TGTGCCAGCACCCTAACCCGCTTGAACACTGAAGCTTTCTTT. Translating it yields CASTLTRLNTEAFF.

Details on this clone: Other DNA sequences of this sample code for an identical CDR3. The J gene is TRBJ2-7, the V gene TRBV3-1 (or the pseudogene TRBV3-2); 8 bases line up with TRBD1. The CDR3 loop spans 14 amino acids. Unmatched junction bases numbered 4, after V lost 4 bases and J lost 2 bases. CDR1 LGHDT and CDR2 YNNKEL come from the germline V gene (reference sequence). The CDR3 coding sequence is TGTGCCAGCAGCCCTGGACAGGGCCCCTACGAGCAGTACTTC. Encoded protein: CASSPGQGPYEQYF.

The chain combines TRBV19 with TRBJ2-1; D is unresolved. This CDR3 is built from 13 residues. V lost 6 bases and J 8 bases, leaving 14 bases between the germline ends. CDR1 is LNHDA, CDR2 SQIVND, per germline (reference sequence). The CDR3 sequence is CASRWAPQDEQFF. The CDR3, as DNA: TGTGCCAGTAGATGGGCTCCCCAGGATGAGCAGTTCTTC.

The V gene is TRBV12-3 or TRBV12-4, the J gene TRBJ1-1, with D unclear. The CDR3 is 12 amino acids. Deletions cut 2 bases from V and 4 bases from J, with 5 bases between. CDR3 loop: CASSLFGTEAFF. CDR3 sequence (DNA): TGTGCCAGCAGTTTATTCGGCACTGAAGCTTTCTTT.

In this sample, this clone turned up a few times. The chain couples TRBV6-1 to TRBJ1-1; D unclear. The CDR3 spans 14 residues. The germline V and J ends were trimmed by 2 bases and 7 bases, with 14 bases remaining between them. Germline V gene sequence: CDR1 MNHNS, CDR2 SASEGT. The CDR3 coding sequence is TGTGCCAGCAGTGAACGAGAAGGGCGGGGTGAAGCTTTCTTT. Amino acids: CASSEREGRGEAFF.

The genes are TRBV19 and TRBJ2-1; 8 positions agree with TRBD1. The CDR3 is made up of 14 amino acids. Trimming cost V 3 bases and J 9 bases; bases outside gene matches: 7. Germline V gene data show CDR1 as LNHDA and CDR2 as SQIVND (reference sequence). Here the CDR3 DNA reads TGTGCCAGTAGTATTACAGGGGGAGTCAGTGAGCAGTTCTTC. Its translation: CASSITGGVSEQFF.

The chain combines TRBV7-8 with TRBJ2-3, with D perhaps matching TRBD1 (6 bases). V was clipped by 5 bases and J by 4 bases, with 13 bases between them. Germline lookup yields CDR1 SGHVS and CDR2 FQNEAQ. The CDR3 extends over 14 amino acids. CDR3 coding DNA: TGTGCCAGCAGCACACCTTCAGGGGCAGATACGCAGTATTTT. This codes for CASSTPSGADTQYF.

The chain joins TRBV28 to TRBJ2-5; TRBD1 aligns across 10 bases. V shed 5 bases and J 3 bases; nucleotides not matched to a gene: 9. The CDR3 is 16 amino acids. Per germline, CDR1 MDHEN and CDR2 SYDVKM. The DNA of the CDR3 is TGTGCCAGCAGTCCGATTTACGGGACAGGGGAAGAGACCCAGTACTTC. Its translation is CASSPIYGTGEETQYF.

The chain couples TRBV19 to TRBJ1-2, with TRBD1 matching over 8 bases. CDR1 LNHDA and CDR2 SQIVND come from the germline V gene (reference sequence). The V and J ends lost 5 bases and 3 bases, in that order; junction bases with no gene match: 8. This CDR3 is built from 15 residues. CDR3 sequence: CASSSQRDRYYGYTF. In DNA, the CDR3 is TGTGCCAGTAGTTCCCAAAGGGACAGGTACTATGGCTACACCTTC.

The chain employs TRBV18 and TRBJ1-1; 10 bases are a match to TRBD1. Trimming took 5 bases from V and 7 from J; bases not matched to a gene: 4. The CDR3 covers 13 residues. Germline loops: CDR1 KGHSH, CDR2 LQKENI. The CDR3 loop is CASSTTGGGEAFF. The CDR3 coding sequence is TGTGCCAGCTCAACGACAGGGGGCGGTGAAGCTTTCTTT.

The chain is built from TRBV20-1 and TRBJ2-1; D is possibly TRBD2 (5 bases). V lost 3 bases, J lost 0 bases, and 9 bases lay in between. The CDR3 sequence is 14 residues long. The germline CDR1 and CDR2 sequences are DFQATT and SNEGSKA (reference sequence). CDR3 sequence: CSASRESSYNEQFF. DNA for the CDR3: TGCAGTGCTAGTAGGGAGAGCTCCTACAATGAGCAGTTCTTC.

V gene TRBV15 combines with J gene TRBJ2-7; 11 nucleotides align to TRBD1. This CDR3 comprises 15 residues. CDR1 LNHNV and CDR2 YYDKDF come from the germline V gene (reference sequence). The V and J ends lost 2 bases and 7 bases, in that order; junction bases with no gene match: 7. The DNA of the CDR3 is TGTGCCACCAGCAGACTCGGACAGGGGGCGCGAGAGCAGTACTTC. This gives the protein CATSRLGQGAREQYF.

The chain recombines TRBV9 with TRBJ1-2, with 8 bases lining up with TRBD1. V shed 4 bases and J 4 bases; nucleotides not matched to a gene: 3. Germline V CDR1 and CDR2: SGDLS, YYNGEE. CDR3 length: 13 amino acids. Here the CDR3 reads CASSQTGAYGYTF. CDR3 nucleotide sequence: TGTGCCAGCAGCCAGACAGGGGCCTATGGCTACACCTTC. Full variable domain (remainder filled in from reference TRBV9 and TRBJ1-2): DSGVTQTPKHLITATGQRVTLRCSPRSGDLSVYWYQQSLDQGLQFLIQYYNGEERAKGNILERFSAQQFPDLHSELNLSSLELGDSALYFCASSQTGAYGYTFGSGTRLTVV.

This clone was seen once. The chain joins TRBV13 to TRBJ2-3, with 10 bases fitting TRBD1. The germline CDR1 and CDR2 sequences are PRHDT and FYEKMQ (reference sequence). The CDR3 is 15 residues long. Trimming took 5 bases from V and 3 from J; bases not matched to a gene: 5. CDR3 sequence reads: CASSTGTGDTDTQYF. CDR3 DNA sequence: TGTGCCAGCAGCACTGGGACAGGGGATACAGATACGCAGTATTTT.

V usage is TRBV23-1 and J usage is TRBJ2-1; D possibly corresponds to TRBD2 (6 bases). TRBV23-1 is an open reading frame, and its role is uncertain. The CDR3 is made up of 16 amino acids. V lost 6 bases and J lost 10, with 25 bases in between. The CDR3, as DNA: TGCGCCAGCAGCCCACCCGGGGTTAGCGGAGGGAACGAGCAGTTCTTC. Amino acids: CASSPPGVSGGNEQFF.

The rearrangement uses TRBV28 and TRBJ1-1; 7 nucleotides match TRBD1. This CDR3 is 14 amino acids long. Germline values: CDR1 MDHEN, CDR2 SYDVKM. The V gene end was trimmed by 5 bases and the J gene end by 5 bases; junction bases not matched to a gene: 8. The CDR3 sequence: CASSPQGVQTEAFF. The CDR3 region has the DNA TGTGCCAGCAGTCCCCAGGGGGTGCAGACTGAAGCTTTCTTT.

The rearrangement uses TRBV5-1 and TRBJ2-7; 9 positions agree with TRBD1. The CDR3 sequence is 14 residues long. V lost 2 bases and J lost 6; bases outside the gene matches: 6. Germline V lookup: CDR1 SGHRS, CDR2 YFSETQ. The CDR3 is CASSLRTGDAEQYF. CDR3 nucleotide sequence: TGCGCCAGCAGCTTAAGGACAGGGGATGCCGAGCAGTACTTC.

The rearrangement joins TRBV4-1 to TRBJ1-5; D ambiguous. The germline V and J ends were trimmed by 0 bases and 0 bases, with 12 bases remaining between them. The CDR3 has 17 amino acids. The germline gives CDR1 MGHRA, CDR2 YSYEKL. CDR3 sequence: CASSQDAGPGSNQPQHF. CDR3 nucleotides: TGCGCCAGCAGCCAAGATGCGGGTCCAGGTAGCAATCAGCCCCAGCATTTT.

This clone came up once. The chain has TRBV19 and TRBJ1-2; 7 nucleotides align to TRBD1. With V trimmed by 11 bases and J by 2 bases, 5 bases remained unmatched. CDR1 is LNHDA and CDR2 is SQIVND in the germline V gene (reference sequence). This CDR3 has 12 amino acids. Written as DNA, the CDR3 is TGTGCCTCGAAGACAGGGAACTATGGCTACACCTTC. This translates into CASKTGNYGYTF.